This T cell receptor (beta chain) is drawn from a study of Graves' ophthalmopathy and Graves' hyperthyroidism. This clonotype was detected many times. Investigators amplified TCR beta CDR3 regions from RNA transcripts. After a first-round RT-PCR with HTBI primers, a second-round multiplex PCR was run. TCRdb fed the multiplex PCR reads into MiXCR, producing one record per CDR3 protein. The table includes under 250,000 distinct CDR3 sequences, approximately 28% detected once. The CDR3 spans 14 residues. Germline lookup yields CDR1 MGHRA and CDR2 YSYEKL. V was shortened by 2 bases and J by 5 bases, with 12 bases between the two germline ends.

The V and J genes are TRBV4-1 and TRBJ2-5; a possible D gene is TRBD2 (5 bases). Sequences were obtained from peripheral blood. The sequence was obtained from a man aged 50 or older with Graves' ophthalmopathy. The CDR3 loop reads CASSQQEVGETQYF. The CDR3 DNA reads TGCGCCAGCAGCCAACAGGAGGTGGGGGAGACCCAGTACTTC.